This T cell receptor (beta chain) was found in a study of control samples from healthy donors and cancer patients. This table comes from immunoSEQ multiplex PCR, and its TCRdb copy is limited to in-frame clones, with some not included. Among under 150,000 clones listed, about nine tenths were seen once. The germline V and J ends were trimmed by 5 bases and 0 bases, with 10 bases remaining between them. There are 14 residues in the CDR3. Germline assignment: CDR1 SGHTA and CDR2 FQGNSA. This clonotype originated in a man in his thirties or forties in good health. This chain connects TRBV7-2 to TRBJ1-1; TRBD1 is a possible D gene (5 bases). Sequenced input: blood. CDR3 sequence reads: CASSLDTLNTEAFF. CDR3 sequence (DNA): TGTGCCAGCAGCCTGGACACCTTGAACACTGAAGCTTTCTTT.